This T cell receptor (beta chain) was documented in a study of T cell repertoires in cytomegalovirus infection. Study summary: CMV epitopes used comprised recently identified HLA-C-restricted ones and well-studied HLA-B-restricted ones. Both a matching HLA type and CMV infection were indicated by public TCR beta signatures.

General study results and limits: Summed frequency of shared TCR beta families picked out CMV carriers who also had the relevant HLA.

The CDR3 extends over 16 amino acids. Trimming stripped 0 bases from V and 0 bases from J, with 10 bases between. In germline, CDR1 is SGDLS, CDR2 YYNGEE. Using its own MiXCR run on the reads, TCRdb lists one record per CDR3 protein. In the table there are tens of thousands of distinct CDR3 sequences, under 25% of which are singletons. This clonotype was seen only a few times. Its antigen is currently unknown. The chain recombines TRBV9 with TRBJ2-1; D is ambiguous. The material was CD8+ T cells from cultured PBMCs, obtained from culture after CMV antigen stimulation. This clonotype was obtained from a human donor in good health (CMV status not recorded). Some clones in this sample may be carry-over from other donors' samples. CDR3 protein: CASSVGGGSSYNEQFF. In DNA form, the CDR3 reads TGTGCCAGCAGCGTAGGCGGCGGTAGCTCCTACAATGAGCAGTTCTTC.